A single sample is the source of the 13 T cell receptor beta chains below, sequenced in a study of regulatory T cells in long-lasting Graves disease (dated by TCRdb to the early 2020s). The library was obtained by multiplex PCR. Sequencer: Illumina HiSeq 4000. CDR3 regions were amplified by Arm-PCR with iRepertoire HTBI primers to construct TCR beta libraries. TCRdb handled the public reads itself, with Q25 trimming in fastp and clone calling in MiXCR, and kept productive beta chains. Entries are consolidated by CDR3 protein sequence, retaining the most common genes and DNA. The sample includes 650,000 to 700,000 distinct CDR3 sequences, with around 30% observed a single time. The ten top clones hold around 42% of the sample. This sample's time point label indicates: persistent/refractory GD, antithyroid drugs over 5 years with positive TRAb. RNA was extracted from PBMCs in TRIzol for both TCR sequencing and RNA sequencing.

The sequenced sample was peripheral blood mononuclear cells (PBMCs), obtained when the disease was refractory, from a patient treated with antithyroid drugs. The receptors were gathered from a female donor with Graves disease.

The V gene is TRBV29-1, the J gene TRBJ1-2; 9 nucleotides match TRBD1. This CDR3 comprises 12 residues. With 6 bases clipped from V and 8 bases from J, the junction kept 7 bases outside the gene matches. Germline values: CDR1 SQVTM, CDR2 ANQGSEA. Here the CDR3 reads CSVADRGGGYTF. DNA of the CDR3: TGCAGCGTCGCGGACAGGGGAGGAGGCTACACCTTC.

Ten or more counts support this clonotype. This chain joins TRBV28 and TRBJ1-2; 10 bases align to TRBD1. After removal of 4 bases from V and 7 bases from J, the junction contained 12 bases not matched to a gene. Germline-derived CDR1 and CDR2 are MDHEN and SYDVKM. The CDR3 runs to 16 residues. The CDR3 spells CASSSMTGGLVFGYTF. CDR3 coding DNA: TGTGCCAGCAGTTCAATGACAGGGGGCTTGGTCTTTGGCTACACCTTC.

CDR3 DNA: TGCAGTGCTATGTGGACTGAAGCTTTCTTT. This sequence encodes CSAMWTEAFF. This chain joins TRBV20-1 and TRBJ1-1; D remains ambiguous. CDR1 is DFQATT and CDR2 is SNEGSKA in the germline V gene (reference sequence). V lost 4 bases and J 5 bases, leaving 5 bases between the germline ends. The CDR3 runs to 10 residues.

Comments on this clonotype: Compared with germline, one end of the junction differs, possibly owing to a read error. This chain connects TRBV5-1 to TRBJ1-1, with D hard to call. Germline V gives CDR1 SGHRS, CDR2 YFSETQ. CDR3 length equals 14 residues. CDR3 sequence: CASSLEQRYTKAFF. The CDR3 nucleotides read TGCGCCAGCAGCTTGGAACAGAGATACACTAAAGCTTTCTTT.

This clonotype was counted ten times or more. At one end, the junction sequence differs from germline, possibly due to a read error. The chain couples TRBV12-5 to TRBJ1-5, with D possibly TRBD1 on 5 matching bases. The CDR3 length is 16 residues. Germline lookup yields CDR1 LGHNT and CDR2 FRNRAP. CDR3 loop: CASGLVPGRSNRPQHF. DNA of the CDR3: TGTGCTAGTGGTTTGGTGCCAGGGAGGTCAAATCGGCCCCAGCATTTT.

This clonotype was picked up many times. The chain combines TRBV6-1 with TRBJ2-7, with 8 bases matching TRBD2. J gave up 2 bases and V 6 bases, and 3 bases lay outside the gene matches. The CDR3 covers 13 residues. Looked up from germline, CDR1 is MNHNS and CDR2 is SASEGT. Here the CDR3 DNA reads TGTGCCAGCAGGCTAGCGGGCCCCTACGAGCAGTACTTC. Its translation: CASRLAGPYEQYF.

The sample holds a few counts of this clonotype. The chain combines TRBV20-1 with TRBJ1-4; D is ambiguous. CDR3 length: 13 amino acids. V was trimmed by 0 bases and J by 6 bases, leaving 8 bases between them. Germline CDR1 DFQATT, CDR2 SNEGSKA (reference sequence). CDR3 sequence (DNA): TGCAGTGCTAGAGATCTAACATATGAAAAACTGTTTTTT. This encodes CSARDLTYEKLFF.

This clonotype has only a few counts. This chain uses TRBV19 with TRBJ1-2; D might be TRBD1 (6 bases). The CDR3 is 14 residues long. V was shortened by 5 bases and J by 8 bases, with 18 bases between the two germline ends. Germline-derived CDR1 and CDR2 are LNHDA and SQIVND (reference sequence). CDR3 region: CASSAQEGGNGYTF. The CDR3 coding sequence is TGTGCCAGTAGTGCCCAAGAGGGGGGAAACGGCTACACCTTC. Filled out from reference TRBV19 and TRBJ1-2, the complete variable domain reads DGGITQSPKYLFRKEGQNVTLSCEQNLNHDAMYWYRQDPGQGLRLIYYSQIVNDFQKGDIAEGYSVSREKKESFPLTVTSAQKNPTAFYLCASSAQEGGNGYTFGSGTRLTVV.

The chain links TRBV3-1 to TRBJ1-1; D call uncertain. V lost 1 base, J lost 1 base, and 13 bases lay in between. From germline, CDR1 is LGHDT and CDR2 YNNKEL (reference sequence). CDR3 length: 16 amino acids. CDR3 protein: CASSQGLRERNTEAFF. The CDR3, as DNA: TGTGCCAGCAGCCAAGGTCTAAGGGAGCGGAACACTGAAGCTTTCTTT.

CDR3 nucleotide sequence: TGTGCCAGCAGCTTAATAAGCGGAAGCTCCTACAATGAGCAGTTCTTC. The encoded protein is CASSLISGSSYNEQFF. The chain combines TRBV11-2 with TRBJ2-1, with a tentative D call TRBD2 (5 bases). From germline, CDR1 is SGHAT and CDR2 FQNNGV. V was shortened by 2 bases and J by 0 bases, with 11 bases between the two germline ends. The CDR3 contains 16 residues.

The V and J genes are TRBV5-1 and TRBJ1-2, with 7 bases fitting TRBD1. CDR3 size: 14 residues. V trimming: 4 bases; J trimming: 9 bases; junction bases outside the gene matches: 12. In germline, CDR1 is SGHRS, CDR2 YFSETQ. The CDR3 region has the DNA TGCGCCAGCAGCCCCTTGACAGGGATTGATCGCTACACCTTC. It translates to CASSPLTGIDRYTF.

The CDR3 spells CASSFGSRVPQPQHF. In DNA form, the CDR3 reads TGTGCCAGCAGCTTTGGGAGCAGGGTTCCTCAGCCCCAGCATTTT. The J gene is TRBJ1-5, the V gene TRBV7-9; D might be TRBD1 (5 bases). Germline CDR1 is SEHNR and CDR2 is FQNEAQ (reference sequence). This CDR3 contains 15 residues. Deletions cut 3 bases from V and 6 bases from J, with 15 bases between.

This clonotype showed up just once. The chain carries TRBV2 and TRBJ1-2, with TRBD1 matching 7 bases. The germline V gene encodes CDR1 SNHLY and CDR2 FYNNEI. This CDR3 has 14 residues. V lost 8 bases to trimming and J lost 4 bases; unmatched junction nucleotides: 10. The CDR3 bases are TGTGCCAGCCCGAAGGAGGGGGCCGGCTATGGCTACACCTTC. This encodes CASPKEGAGYGYTF.